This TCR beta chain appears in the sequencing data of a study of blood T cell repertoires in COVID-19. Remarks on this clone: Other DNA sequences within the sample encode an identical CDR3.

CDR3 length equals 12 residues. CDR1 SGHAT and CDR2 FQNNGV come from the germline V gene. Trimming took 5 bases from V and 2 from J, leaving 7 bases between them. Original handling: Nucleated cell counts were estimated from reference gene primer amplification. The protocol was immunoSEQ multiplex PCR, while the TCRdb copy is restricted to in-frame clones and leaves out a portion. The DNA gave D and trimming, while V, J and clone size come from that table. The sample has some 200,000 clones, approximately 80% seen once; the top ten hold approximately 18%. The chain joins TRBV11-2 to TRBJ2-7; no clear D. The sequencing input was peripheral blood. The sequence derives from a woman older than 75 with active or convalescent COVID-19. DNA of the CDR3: TGTGCCAGCAGCCCCGGTCCCTACGAGCAGTACTTC. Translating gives CASSPGPYEQYF. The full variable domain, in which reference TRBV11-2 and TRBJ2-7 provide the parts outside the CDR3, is EAGVAQSPRYKIIEKRQSVAFWCNPISGHATLYWYQQILGQGPKLLIQFQNNGVVDDSQLPKDRFSAERLKGVDSTLKIQPAKLEDSAVYLCASSPGPYEQYFGPGTRLTVT.